This T cell receptor (beta chain) was identified during a study of shared clonotypes between healthy human individuals. V lost 0 bases and J 0 bases, leaving 4 bases between the germline ends. The V gene's germline CDR1 is LNHNV and CDR2 YYDKDF (reference sequence). The CDR3 is 14 residues long. The table came from immunoSEQ multiplex PCR; TCRdb's copy has only in-frame clones and leaves some out. The sample lists roughly 2.5 million clones, around 94% occurring once. This chain joins TRBV15 and TRBJ2-3; D not certain. The sequence came from a man younger than 30 in good health. The material sequenced was naive CD4+ T cells sorted from blood. Stated subset: CD45RA+ positively selected. As DNA, the CDR3 is TGTGCCACCAGCAGAGATGATAGCACAGATACGCAGTATTTT. Translation gives CATSRDDSTDTQYF.